Given below is one T cell receptor (beta chain) in context. The sample originates from a study of control samples from healthy donors and cancer patients. Generated by immunoSEQ multiplex PCR, the TCRdb table keeps only in-frame clones and is missing some. Of about 90,000 clones in the sample, about 92% are singletons; the top ten hold over 1.3%. Input material: blood. The source of this sequence is a woman under 40 in good health.

CDR3 bases: TGTGCCAGCAGCTTAAGGGTCCAGGTCTCTGGGGCCAACGTCCTGACTTTC. Protein product: CASSLRVQVSGANVLTF. The chain combines TRBV5-6 with TRBJ2-6; D remains ambiguous. From germline, CDR1 is SGHDT and CDR2 YYEEEE. CDR3 length: 17 amino acids. Trimming left V 2 bases short and J 0 bases short, with 12 bases between.